The rows below give T cell receptor beta chains drawn from one sample of a study of cytomegalovirus exposure and HLA in healthy donors. TCRdb's table, derived via immunoSEQ multiplex PCR, lists solely in-frame clones and lacks some. The sample lists 150,000 to 200,000 clones; about 88% were seen once. The sequenced material came from PBMCs. These receptors originate from a man younger than 30 in good health and CMV-seronegative. CDR3s include the opening cysteine and the closing phenylalanine or tryptophan. The D gene is left open where the match is weak. The listing skips clone size in some rows; elsewhere it reads once, few, many or a size class.

d_call clone_size j_call v_call cdr3_nt cdr3_aa
TRBD1 once TRBJ1-2 TRBV14 TGTGCCAGCAGCCATTGGGACAGTGGTTGGTACACCTTC CASSHWDSGWYTF
NA NA TRBJ2-2 TRBV6-6 TGTGCCAGCAGCCCCCCGGGACAGAACACCGGGGAGCTGTTTTTT CASSPPGQNTGELFF
TRBD1 NA TRBJ1-1 TRBV2 TGTGCCAGCAGAGGATGGGCGGGACAGGAAGCTTTCTTT CASRGWAGQEAFF
TRBD1 few TRBJ2-1 TRBV19 TGTGCCAGTAGTACCGGCACAGGGGGTGAGCAGTTCTTC CASSTGTGGEQFF
NA once TRBJ2-2 TRBV7-2 TGTGCCAGCAGCTTCTTCCCGCAGGGGCGCAACACCGGGGAGCTGTTTTTT CASSFFPQGRNTGELFF
NA few TRBJ1-1 TRBV7-9 TGTGCCAGCAGCGTTTCCGGGAGGGCAGATACTGAAGCTTTCTTT CASSVSGRADTEAFF
NA NA TRBJ1-2 TRBV27 TGTGCCAGCAGCACCAGTTGGTCAGGGTTGGAATATGGCTACACCTTC CASSTSWSGLEYGYTF
NA once TRBJ2-3 TRBV9 TGTGCCAGCAGCGTAGGGAGTTTTAGGCTAGCGTTCACAGATACGCAGTATTTT CASSVGSFRLAFTDTQYF
NA NA TRBJ1-2 TRBV7-8 TGTGCCAGCAGCTCGGACAGTCAGTATGGCTACACCTTC CASSSDSQYGYTF
TRBD2 NA TRBJ2-5 TRBV19 TGTGCCAGTAGTACCTCCCGGCGGGGGGGCGGCGAGACCCAGTACTTC CASSTSRRGGGETQYF
NA once TRBJ1-5 TRBV2 TGTGCCAGCAGTCCAAATTCGGGTTTCAATCAGCCCCAGCATTTT CASSPNSGFNQPQHF
TRBD1 NA TRBJ2-7 TRBV5-1 TGCGCCAGCAGCCCCGGGACAGGGGGATACGAGCAGTACTTC CASSPGTGGYEQYF
TRBD1 NA TRBJ2-5 TRBV10-3 TGTGCCATCAGACGACAGGGCGACCAAGAGACCCAGTACTTC CAIRRQGDQETQYF
TRBD1 few TRBJ1-2 TRBV19 TGTGCCAGTAGTTCAGGACAGGGTGGTACCTATGGCTACACCTTC CASSSGQGGTYGYTF
NA NA TRBJ2-7 TRBV19 TGTGCCAGTGGTGGGACTTTCCCTACGAAGCAGTACTTC CASGGTFPTKQYF
TRBD1 NA TRBJ1-5 TRBV2 TGTGCCAGCAGTGACCAAGACAGGGGTGGTCAGCCCCAGCATTTT CASSDQDRGGQPQHF
TRBD1 NA TRBJ1-4 TRBV15 TGTGCCACCAGTATAGACAGGGGGCACGAAAAACTGTTTTTT CATSIDRGHEKLFF
TRBD2 NA TRBJ2-4 TRBV4-3 TGCGCCAGCAGCCAAGCTAGCGGGACCGGAGTCCTAGCCAAAAACATTCAGTACTTC CASSQASGTGVLAKNIQYF
TRBD2 NA TRBJ2-1 TRBV14 TGTGCCAGCAGCCAAGGCACTACTAGCGGGAGGTCTGAGCAGTTCTTC CASSQGTTSGRSEQFF
NA NA TRBJ1-5 TRBV5-1 TGCGCCAGCAGTGCGGGGGAAGGGGGCAATCAGCCCCAGCATTTT CASSAGEGGNQPQHF
NA once TRBJ2-7 TRBV11-3 TGTGCCAGCAGCTTAGGGCGGGGCAACTCCTACGAGCAGTACTTC CASSLGRGNSYEQYF
TRBD1 NA TRBJ1-1 TRBV5-4 TGTGCCAGCAGGCCGGGACAGCAGAGCTGGGAAGCTTTCTTT CASRPGQQSWEAFF
NA NA TRBJ2-5 TRBV19 TGTGCCAGTAGTTCTAACACCAGGAAGACCCAGTACTTC CASSSNTRKTQYF
TRBD2 NA TRBJ2-7 TRBV19 TGTGCCAGTAGTATCGGAACTAGCGGGGGCTCCTACGAGCAGTACTTC CASSIGTSGGSYEQYF
NA NA TRBJ2-7 TRBV6-5 TGTGCCAGCAGTTACGGCAACTACGAGCAGTACTTC CASSYGNYEQYF
TRBD1 NA TRBJ2-3 TRBV7-9 TGTGCCAGCAGCTCGGACAGGGCTCAGACAGATACGCAGTATTTT CASSSDRAQTDTQYF
TRBD1 NA TRBJ1-2 TRBV7-9 TGTGCCAGCAGCGAGGGGGGACAGGGTGATGGCTACACCTTC CASSEGGQGDGYTF
TRBD1 NA TRBJ1-4 TRBV6-1 TGTGCCAGCAGTGAAGGACAGGGTTATGAAAAACTGTTTTTT CASSEGQGYEKLFF
TRBD1 NA TRBJ1-1 TRBV6-1 TGTGCCAGCAGCGCGGACAGGGGGTGGAACACTGAAGCTTTCTTT CASSADRGWNTEAFF
NA once TRBJ1-4 TRBV6-5 TGTGCCAGCAGCCCCGGGTTTACAACTAATGAAAAACTGTTTTTT CASSPGFTTNEKLFF
NA once TRBJ2-3 TRBV11-3 TGTGCCAGCGCGAACGGGGGGCGGTTCCCAGATACGCAGTATTTT CASANGGRFPDTQYF
NA once TRBJ1-5 TRBV21-1 TGTGCCAGCAGCCCCCCCGGGCAGCCCCAGCATTTT CASSPPGQPQHF
NA once TRBJ1-1 TRBV5-1 TGCGCCAGCAGCGTCTGGTCGGGGGGGCAAGGCACTGAAGCTTTCTTT CASSVWSGGQGTEAFF
TRBD1 NA TRBJ1-6 TRBV5-1 TGCGCCAGCAGCGTACAGGGGGGAACCTATAATTCACCCCTCCACTTT CASSVQGGTYNSPLHF
NA NA TRBJ2-3 TRBV7-9 TGTGCCAGCAGCTTAGTGGGCGCAGATACGCAGTATTTT CASSLVGADTQYF